This section outlines one TCR beta chain sequence together with its context. The data were taken from a study of blood T cell repertoires in COVID-19. The overall study: Sites across the United States, Italy and Spain contributed samples from acute and convalescent COVID-19. T cells, B-cell-depleted T cells, or PBMCs supplied cDNA or gDNA.

In the original analysis: Using reference gene primer amplification, nucleated cell counts were estimated. The repertoire was sequenced with immunoSEQ multiplex PCR; TCRdb's copy has only in-frame clones and lacks some. D and trimming come from the DNA, and the V and J calls and clone size come from that table. The sample consists of roughly 200,000 clones, roughly 90% of them appearing once. This CDR3 contains 16 residues. V gave up 4 bases and J gave up 2 bases; unmatched junction bases: 8. Germline V gives CDR1 SGHRS, CDR2 YFSETQ. Sequenced input: peripheral blood. This sequence originates from a man aged 70-80 years with acute or convalescent COVID-19. The gene calls are TRBV5-1 and TRBJ1-5; TRBD1 agrees at 8 bases. The CDR3 is CASSADPTGGNQPQHF. The CDR3 DNA is TGCGCCAGCAGCGCCGATCCGACAGGGGGCAATCAGCCCCAGCATTTT. The whole variable domain, filled in from reference TRBV5-1 and TRBJ1-5, reads KAGVTQTPRYLIKTRGQQVTLSCSPISGHRSVSWYQQTPGQGLQFLFEYFSETQRNKGNFPGRFSGRQFSNSRSEMNVSTLELGDSALYLCASSADPTGGNQPQHFGDGTRLSIL.